This T cell receptor (beta chain) appears in the sequencing data of a study of CD8+ T cells in alopecia areata (dated 2018 in TCRdb). Notes on the research overall: Treated patients were enrolled in an open-label pilot trial of oral tofacitinib, 5 to 10 mg twice daily, for moderate-to-severe alopecia areata. Patients stayed on tofacitinib for 6 to 18 months and then had 6 months of follow-up off drug so that delayed response and recurrence could be assessed. For the treated patients, the SALT score, which quantifies what percentage of scalp surface area is affected, served as the measure of disease severity. The study used high-throughput TCRbeta sequencing to examine T cell clonal expansion in alopecia areata, in both the C3H/HeJ mouse model and human patients. Scalp tissue and sorted CD4+ and CD8+ peripheral blood T cells from patchy and totalis/universalis alopecia areata patients and from healthy controls were covered by human TCRbeta sequencing. Tofacitinib-treated patients had biopsies at baseline and at 4 and 24 weeks of treatment, with a later scalp biopsy in several patients. Scalp clonality was compared among normal scalp (n=4), patchy alopecia areata scalp (n=8), and alopecia totalis/universalis scalp (n=8). RNA was extracted with the PAXgene miRNA kit for fixed scalp, the miRNeasy kit for PBMCs, and the RNeasy kit for mouse skin. Amplification of TCRbeta CDR3 regions was done by immunoSEQ multiplex PCR using 35 Vbeta forward primers and 13 Jbeta reverse primers. The study at large found these results: Tofacitinib significantly decreased scalp clonality and the number of expanded CD8+ clones among the top 100 scalp clones. Resident alphabeta T cells in normal human skin are also sequenced, complicating scalp TCR repertoire analysis, unlike mouse skin dominated by gammadelta T cells. Because the treated cohort was small and had only one nonresponder, larger studies are needed to examine links between baseline CD8+ expansion and response. Shared TCR sequences between patients were less evident than in mice, which may be partly attributable to HLA diversity in the patient population. Lesional scalp, especially in alopecia totalis/universalis, showed higher clonality and more expanded CD8+ clones than normal scalp, suggesting antigenic drive. During tofacitinib treatment, many expanded lesional clones remained in scalp and blood, and this persistence may partly explain relapse after treatment is stopped.

The receptor library was made with the immunoSEQ multiplex PCR assay. RNA was extracted from all samples and reverse transcribed into cDNA as template for TCR sequencing. SuperScript III was used to make first-strand cDNA, primed with a 2:1 mix of oligo-dT and random hexamers. Amplification bias was assessed with a synthetic immune receptor repertoire, and residual bias was removed computationally. Per the original workflow: Raw reads were preprocessed for error removal, and CDR3 was defined according to IMGT conventions as running from the conserved cysteine to phenylalanine. Clonality was computed by normalizing Shannon entropy by log2 of the number of productive unique TCRs and subtracting the result from 1. CD4 or CD8 identity of scalp clones was inferred by cross-referencing scalp TCRbeta sequences with sorted blood CD4 and CD8 repertoires. In its TCRdb copy, this immuneACCESS table keeps in-frame sequences only and misses some clones. Where compared with another copy, unresolved V genes explain less than half of these, and the others have no known cause. V and J calls and clone size are given by that table; D and trimming were obtained from the DNA. For this sample there are some 130,000 clones; about 50% appear just once. The ten largest clones capture roughly 0.5% of the sample.

The time point label corresponds to: around 4 weeks on oral tofacitinib. The sample's treatment or condition label, decoded: oral pan-JAK inhibitor, 5-10 mg twice daily. From alopecia areata patients, peripheral blood was collected along with lesional scalp punch biopsies. PBMCs were isolated by density centrifugation and stained for CD3, CD4 and CD8, and CD4+ and CD8+ T cells were sorted on a FACSAria. Details on this clone: The target of this receptor is not known. Base qualities were left out, and no much larger clone turns up one base away.

The germline V gene specifies SQVTM as CDR1 and ANQGSEA as CDR2. The CDR3 numbers 14 residues from cysteine through phenylalanine. CDR3 DNA only is kept here, 42 bases in frame from base 1. V is pared back by 4 bases and J by 0 bases, with 7 bases lying between the germline termini. The sequence links TRBV29-1 to TRBJ2-6; the D gene is unclear. Sequenced here: CD4+ T cells sorted from blood, sampled at week 4, from a patient treated with tofacitinib. This sequence was found in a human donor with alopecia areata. The CDR3 in this case is CSVGFHSGANVLTF. Here is the DNA: TGCAGCGTTGGGTTCCACTCTGGGGCCAACGTCCTGACTTTC.